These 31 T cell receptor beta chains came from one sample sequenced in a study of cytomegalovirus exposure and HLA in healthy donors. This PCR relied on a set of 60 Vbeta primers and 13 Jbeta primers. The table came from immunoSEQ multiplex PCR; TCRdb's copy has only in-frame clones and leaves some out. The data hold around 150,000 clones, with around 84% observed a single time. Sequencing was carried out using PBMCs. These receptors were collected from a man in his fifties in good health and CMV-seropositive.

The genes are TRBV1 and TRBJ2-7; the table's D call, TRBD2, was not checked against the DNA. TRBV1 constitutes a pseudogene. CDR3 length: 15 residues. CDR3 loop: CTSSQASSVRYEQYV. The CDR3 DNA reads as TGCACCAGCAGCCAGGCCTCTAGCGTACGCTACGAGCAGTACGTC.

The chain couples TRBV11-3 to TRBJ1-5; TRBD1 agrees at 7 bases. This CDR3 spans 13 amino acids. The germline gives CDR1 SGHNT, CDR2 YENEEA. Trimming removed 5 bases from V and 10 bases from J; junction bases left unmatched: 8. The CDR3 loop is CASSPLTGSPQHF. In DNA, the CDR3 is TGTGCCAGCAGCCCCCTGACAGGGTCTCCCCAGCATTTT.

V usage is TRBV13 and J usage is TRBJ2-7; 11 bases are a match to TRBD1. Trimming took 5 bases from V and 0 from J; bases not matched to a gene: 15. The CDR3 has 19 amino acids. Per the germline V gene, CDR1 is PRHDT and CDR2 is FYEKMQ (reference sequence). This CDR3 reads CASSDRDRGAFLLSYEQYV. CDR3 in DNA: TGTGCCAGCAGCGACCGGGACAGGGGGGCGTTCCTCCTCTCCTACGAGCAGTACGTC.

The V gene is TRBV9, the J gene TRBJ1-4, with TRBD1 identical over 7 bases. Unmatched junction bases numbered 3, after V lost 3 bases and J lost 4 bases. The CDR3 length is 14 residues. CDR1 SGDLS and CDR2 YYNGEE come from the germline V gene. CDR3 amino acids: CASSAGTVNEKLFF. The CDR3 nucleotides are TGTGCCAGCAGCGCCGGGACAGTTAATGAAAAACTGTTTTTT. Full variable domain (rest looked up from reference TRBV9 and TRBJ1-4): DSGVTQTPKHLITATGQRVTLRCSPRSGDLSVYWYQQSLDQGLQFLIQYYNGEERAKGNILERFSAQQFPDLHSELNLSSLELGDSALYFCASSAGTVNEKLFFGSGTQLSVL.

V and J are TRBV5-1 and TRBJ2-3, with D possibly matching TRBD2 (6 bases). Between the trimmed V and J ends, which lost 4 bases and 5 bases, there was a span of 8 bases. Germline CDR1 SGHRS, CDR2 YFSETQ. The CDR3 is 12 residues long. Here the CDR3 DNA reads TGCGCCAGCAGCAGGGGAGGAGATACGCAGTATTTT. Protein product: CASSRGGDTQYF.

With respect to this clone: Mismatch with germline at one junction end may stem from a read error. CDR3: CASSLEGGAYNEQFF. CDR3 in DNA: TGTGCTAGCAGCTTAGAGGGAGGGGCCTACAATGAGCAGTTCTTC. The rearrangement uses TRBV7-7 and TRBJ2-1; 7 bases are shared with TRBD2. The germline V gene has CDR1 SSHAT and CDR2 FNYEAQ (reference sequence). The CDR3 contains 15 residues.

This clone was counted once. CDR3: CASSYSTAGGYEQYV. DNA of the CDR3: TGTGCCAGCAGTTACTCGACGGCAGGGGGCTACGAGCAGTACGTC. This rearrangement joins TRBV6-6 to TRBJ2-7, with TRBD1 matching over 7 bases. Germline loops: CDR1 MNHNY, CDR2 SVGAGI (reference sequence). The CDR3 consists of 15 residues. Trimming cost V 0 bases and J 3 bases; bases outside gene matches: 5.

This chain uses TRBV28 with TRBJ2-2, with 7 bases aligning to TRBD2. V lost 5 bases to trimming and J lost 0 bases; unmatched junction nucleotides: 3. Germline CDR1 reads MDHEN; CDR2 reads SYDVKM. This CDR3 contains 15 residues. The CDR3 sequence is CASSPSGPNTGELFF. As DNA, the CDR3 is TGTGCCAGCAGTCCTAGCGGACCGAACACCGGGGAGCTGTTTTTT.

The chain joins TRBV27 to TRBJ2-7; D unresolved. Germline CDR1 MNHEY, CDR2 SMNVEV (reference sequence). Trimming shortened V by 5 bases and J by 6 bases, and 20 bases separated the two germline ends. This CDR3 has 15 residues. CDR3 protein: CASSTSSFGASEQYF. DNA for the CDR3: TGTGCCAGCAGTACCTCAAGTTTCGGTGCGAGCGAGCAGTACTTC.

CDR3 bases: TGCGCCAGCAGCCCTGGGACTAGCGGGAGTGATACGCAGTATTTT. Its translation: CASSPGTSGSDTQYF. The V call is TRBV5-1, the J call TRBJ2-3; the match to TRBD2 covers 14 bases. Germline CDR1 and CDR2: SGHRS and YFSETQ. This CDR3 spans 15 amino acids. V trimming: 4 bases; J trimming: 6 bases; junction bases outside the gene matches: 4. The whole variable domain, remainder taken from reference TRBV5-1 and TRBJ2-3, is KAGVTQTPRYLIKTRGQQVTLSCSPISGHRSVSWYQQTPGQGLQFLFEYFSETQRNKGNFPGRFSGRQFSNSRSEMNVSTLELGDSALYLCASSPGTSGSDTQYFGPGTRLTVL.

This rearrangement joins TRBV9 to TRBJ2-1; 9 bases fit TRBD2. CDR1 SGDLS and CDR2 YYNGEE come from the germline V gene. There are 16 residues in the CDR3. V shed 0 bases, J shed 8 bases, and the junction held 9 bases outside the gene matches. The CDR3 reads CASSVASAGGPDEQFF. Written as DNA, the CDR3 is TGTGCCAGCAGCGTAGCTTCGGCGGGAGGGCCCGATGAGCAGTTCTTC.

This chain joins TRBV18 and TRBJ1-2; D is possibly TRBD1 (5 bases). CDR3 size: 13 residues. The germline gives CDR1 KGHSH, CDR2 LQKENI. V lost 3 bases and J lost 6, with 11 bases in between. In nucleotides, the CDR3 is TGTGCCAGCTCACCCAACGCAGGGAATGGCTACACCTTC. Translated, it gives CASSPNAGNGYTF.

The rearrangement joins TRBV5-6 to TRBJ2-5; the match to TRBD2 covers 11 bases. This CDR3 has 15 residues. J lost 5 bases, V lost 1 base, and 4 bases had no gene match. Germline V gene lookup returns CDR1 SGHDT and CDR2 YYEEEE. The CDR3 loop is CASSLLAGGPETQYF. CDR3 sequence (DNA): TGTGCCAGCAGCTTGCTAGCGGGGGGCCCGGAGACCCAGTACTTC.

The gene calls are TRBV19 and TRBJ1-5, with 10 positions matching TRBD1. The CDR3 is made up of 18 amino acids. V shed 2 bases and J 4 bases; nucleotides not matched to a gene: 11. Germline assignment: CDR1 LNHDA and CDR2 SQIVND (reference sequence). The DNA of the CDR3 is TGTGCCAGTAGTATAACCGGTCGACAGGGGGCGTCAAATCAGCCCCAGCATTTT. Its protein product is CASSITGRQGASNQPQHF.

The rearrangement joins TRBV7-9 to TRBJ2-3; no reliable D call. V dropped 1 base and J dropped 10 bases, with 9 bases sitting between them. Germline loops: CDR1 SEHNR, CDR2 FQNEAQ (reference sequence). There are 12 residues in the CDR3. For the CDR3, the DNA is TGTGCCAGCAGCTTAGACCTATTTGCGCAGTATTTT. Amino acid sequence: CASSLDLFAQYF.

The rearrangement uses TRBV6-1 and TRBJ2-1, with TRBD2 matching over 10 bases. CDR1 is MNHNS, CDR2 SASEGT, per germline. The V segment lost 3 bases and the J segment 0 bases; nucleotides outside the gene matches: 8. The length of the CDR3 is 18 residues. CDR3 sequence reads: CASSDPRRTSGSYNEQFF. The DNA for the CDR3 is TGTGCCAGCAGTGATCCCCGACGGACTAGCGGCTCCTACAATGAGCAGTTCTTC.

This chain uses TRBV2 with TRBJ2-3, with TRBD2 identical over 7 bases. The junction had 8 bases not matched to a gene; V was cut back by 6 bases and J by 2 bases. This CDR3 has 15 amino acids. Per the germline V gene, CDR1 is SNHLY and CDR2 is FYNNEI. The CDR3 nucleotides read TGTGCCAGCAGGATGGCGGGAGCGGTCACAGATACGCAGTATTTT. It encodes CASRMAGAVTDTQYF. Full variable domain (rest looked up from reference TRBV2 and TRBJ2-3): EPEVTQTPSHQVTQMGQEVILRCVPISNHLYFYWYRQILGQKVEFLVSFYNNEISEKSEIFDDQFSVERPDGSNFTLKIRSTKLEDSAMYFCASRMAGAVTDTQYFGPGTRLTVL.

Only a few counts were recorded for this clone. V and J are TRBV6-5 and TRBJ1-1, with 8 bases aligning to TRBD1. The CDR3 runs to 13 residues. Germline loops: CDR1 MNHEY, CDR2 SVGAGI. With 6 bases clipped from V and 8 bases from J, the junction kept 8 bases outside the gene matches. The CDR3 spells CASRYRGSGEAFF. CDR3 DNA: TGTGCCAGCAGATACAGGGGGTCCGGGGAAGCTTTCTTT.

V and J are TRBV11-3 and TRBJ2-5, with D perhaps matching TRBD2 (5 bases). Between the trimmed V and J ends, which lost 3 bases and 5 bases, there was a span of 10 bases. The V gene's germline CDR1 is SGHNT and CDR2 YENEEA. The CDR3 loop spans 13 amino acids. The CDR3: CASSLRDGETQYF. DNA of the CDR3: TGTGCCAGCAGCTTGAGGGATGGGGAGACCCAGTACTTC. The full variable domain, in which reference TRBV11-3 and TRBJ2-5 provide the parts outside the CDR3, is EAGVVQSPRYKIIEKKQPVAFWCNPISGHNTLYWYLQNLGQGPELLIRYENEEAVDDSQLPKDRFSAERLKGVDSTLKIQPAELGDSAVYLCASSLRDGETQYFGPGTRLLVL.

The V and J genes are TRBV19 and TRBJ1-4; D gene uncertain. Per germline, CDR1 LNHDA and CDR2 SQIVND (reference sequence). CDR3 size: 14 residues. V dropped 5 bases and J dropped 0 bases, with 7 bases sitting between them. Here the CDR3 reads CASSVPATNEKLFF. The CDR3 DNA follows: TGTGCCAGTAGTGTCCCTGCAACTAATGAAAAACTGTTTTTT.

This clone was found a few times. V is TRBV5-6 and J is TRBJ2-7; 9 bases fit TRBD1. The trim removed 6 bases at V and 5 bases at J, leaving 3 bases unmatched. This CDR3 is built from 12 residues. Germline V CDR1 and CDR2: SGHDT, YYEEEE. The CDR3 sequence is CASKGDRDEQYF. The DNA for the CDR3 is TGTGCCAGCAAGGGGGACAGGGACGAGCAGTACTTC.

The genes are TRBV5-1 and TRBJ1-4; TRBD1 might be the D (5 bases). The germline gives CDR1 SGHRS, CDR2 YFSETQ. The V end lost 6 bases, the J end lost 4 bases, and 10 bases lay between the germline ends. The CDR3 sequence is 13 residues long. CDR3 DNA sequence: TGCGCCAGCACGGGGGGGGATAATGAAAAACTGTTTTTT. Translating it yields CASTGGDNEKLFF.

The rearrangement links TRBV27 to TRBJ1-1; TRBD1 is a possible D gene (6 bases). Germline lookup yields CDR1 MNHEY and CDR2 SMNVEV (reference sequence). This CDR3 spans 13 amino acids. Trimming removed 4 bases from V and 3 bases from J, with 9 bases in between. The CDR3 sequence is CASSWDTYTEAFF. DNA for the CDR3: TGTGCCAGCAGTTGGGACACCTACACTGAAGCTTTCTTT.

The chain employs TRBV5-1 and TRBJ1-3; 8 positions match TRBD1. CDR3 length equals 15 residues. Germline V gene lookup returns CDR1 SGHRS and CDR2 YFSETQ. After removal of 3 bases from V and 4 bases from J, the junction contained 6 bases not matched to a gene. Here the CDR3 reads CASSSQGARGNTIYF. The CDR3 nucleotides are TGCGCCAGCAGCTCTCAGGGGGCGCGGGGAAACACCATATATTTT.

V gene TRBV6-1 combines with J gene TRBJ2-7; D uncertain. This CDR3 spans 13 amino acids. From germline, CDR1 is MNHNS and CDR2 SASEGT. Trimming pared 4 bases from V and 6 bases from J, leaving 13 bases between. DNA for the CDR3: TGTGCCAGCAGTGCTTACAGTCTTGGCGAGCAGTACTTC. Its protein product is CASSAYSLGEQYF.

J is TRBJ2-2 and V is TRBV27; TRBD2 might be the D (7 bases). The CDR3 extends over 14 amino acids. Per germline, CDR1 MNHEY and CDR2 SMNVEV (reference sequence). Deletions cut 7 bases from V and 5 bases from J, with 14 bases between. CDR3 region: CASKGGARTGELFF. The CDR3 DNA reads TGTGCCAGCAAGGGGGGGGCGCGTACCGGGGAGCTGTTTTTT.

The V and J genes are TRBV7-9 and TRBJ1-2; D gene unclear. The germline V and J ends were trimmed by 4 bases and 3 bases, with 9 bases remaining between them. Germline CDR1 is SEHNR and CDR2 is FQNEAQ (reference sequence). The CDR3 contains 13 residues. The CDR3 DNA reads TGTGCCAGCAGCTCGAGTTTCCACTATGGCTACACCTTC. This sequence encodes CASSSSFHYGYTF.

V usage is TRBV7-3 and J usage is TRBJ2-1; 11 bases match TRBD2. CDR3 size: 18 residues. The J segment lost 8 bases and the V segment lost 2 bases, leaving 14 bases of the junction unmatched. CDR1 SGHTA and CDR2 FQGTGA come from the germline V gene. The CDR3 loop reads CASSLRSVGTSGAHEQFF. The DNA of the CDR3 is TGTGCCAGCAGCTTACGGAGCGTCGGGACTAGCGGCGCCCATGAGCAGTTCTTC.

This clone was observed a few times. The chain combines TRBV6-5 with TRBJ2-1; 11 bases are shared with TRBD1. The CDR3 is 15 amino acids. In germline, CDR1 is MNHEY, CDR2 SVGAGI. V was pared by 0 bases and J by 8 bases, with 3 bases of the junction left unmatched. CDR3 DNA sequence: TGTGCCAGCAGTTACTCGGGGACAGGGGGGGATGAGCAGTTCTTC. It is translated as CASSYSGTGGDEQFF.

DNA of the CDR3: TGTGCCAGCAGCACCGGAAGGGGAAGCACTGAAGCTTTCTTT. Translating gives CASSTGRGSTEAFF. The genes are TRBV9 and TRBJ1-1; possible D gene TRBD1, 5 bases. Deletions cut 4 bases from V and 4 bases from J, with 14 bases between. This CDR3 is built from 14 residues. The germline CDR1 and CDR2 sequences are SGDLS and YYNGEE.

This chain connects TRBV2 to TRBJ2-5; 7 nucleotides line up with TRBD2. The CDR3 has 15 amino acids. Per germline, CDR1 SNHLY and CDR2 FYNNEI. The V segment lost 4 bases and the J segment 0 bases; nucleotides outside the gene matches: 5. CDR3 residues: CASSVRLAHQETQYF. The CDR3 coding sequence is TGTGCCAGCAGTGTTAGACTAGCCCACCAAGAGACCCAGTACTTC.